The 9 T cell receptor beta chains below all came from one sample that was sequenced in a study of shared clonotypes between healthy human individuals. TCRdb's copy holds only in-frame clones and misses some; the assay was immunoSEQ multiplex PCR. The data contain nearly 750,000 clones, over 55% of them singletons. The specimen was memory CD4+ T cells sorted from blood. Subset denoted: CD45RA-negative fraction. Receptors originate from a woman aged 25 to 39 in good health.

The J gene is TRBJ1-1, the V gene TRBV11-3; no reliable D call. The V end was cut by 2 bases, the J end by 5 bases, with 12 bases between. The CDR3 runs 14 residues. Germline lookup yields CDR1 SGHNT and CDR2 YENEEA. Written as DNA, the CDR3 is TGTGCCAGCAGCTTAACGGGGTTTGGGACTGAAGCTTTCTTT. This encodes CASSLTGFGTEAFF.

The V and J genes are TRBV2 and TRBJ2-7; D is unclear. Germline lookup yields CDR1 SNHLY and CDR2 FYNNEI. With 1 base removed from V and 2 bases from J, the gap between germline ends came to 12 bases. The CDR3 spans 15 residues. CDR3 region: CASSEGWGPPYEQYF. The CDR3 nucleotides read TGTGCCAGCAGTGAAGGGTGGGGTCCGCCCTACGAGCAGTACTTC.

The rearrangement joins TRBV4-1 to TRBJ2-3; TRBD2 matches at 10 bases. After removal of 0 bases from V and 1 base from J, the junction contained 7 bases not matched to a gene. The CDR3 is 18 residues long. The germline CDR1 and CDR2 sequences are MGHRA and YSYEKL. DNA of the CDR3: TGCGCCAGCAGCCAAGAGGGAGCGGGAGGGCCCCGCACAGATACGCAGTATTTT. It codes for CASSQEGAGGPRTDTQYF.

The gene calls are TRBV7-9 and TRBJ2-7; D gene ambiguous. The V and J ends lost 5 bases and 5 bases respectively, with 16 bases between them. This CDR3 is 14 amino acids long. In germline, CDR1 is SEHNR, CDR2 FQNEAQ (reference sequence). The DNA for the CDR3 is TGTGCCAGCAGCCCACTGGGTAGCATCCACGAGCAGTACTTC. The encoded protein is CASSPLGSIHEQYF.

As DNA, the CDR3 is TGTGCCAGCAGTTACACTTCCTTAGCGGGAAACTACGAGCAGTACTTC. This codes for CASSYTSLAGNYEQYF. The chain carries TRBV6-5 and TRBJ2-7; TRBD2 aligns across 8 bases. Per the germline V gene, CDR1 is MNHEY and CDR2 is SVGAGI. The CDR3 loop spans 16 amino acids. V shed 2 bases, J shed 3 bases, and the junction held 9 bases outside the gene matches.

V usage is TRBV2 and J usage is TRBJ2-1, with 7 positions matching TRBD2. Germline V gives CDR1 SNHLY, CDR2 FYNNEI. V lost 10 bases and J lost 8; bases outside the gene matches: 11. The CDR3 is 13 residues long. CDR3 nucleotides: TGTGCCATCGCGGTAGCGGGTGAATATGAGCAGTTCTTC. This encodes CAIAVAGEYEQFF.

This clone was seen only a few times. J is TRBJ1-4 and V is TRBV28, with 8 nucleotides matching TRBD1. CDR3 length: 18 amino acids. V lost 6 bases to trimming and J lost 3 bases; unmatched junction nucleotides: 15. CDR1 and CDR2 from the germline V gene are MDHEN and SYDVKM. The CDR3 DNA is TGTGCCAGCAGGCCGAGCAGGGGGCGTGTTGTGGCTAATGAAAAACTGTTTTTT. This translates into CASRPSRGRVVANEKLFF.

As concerns this clone: Compared with germline, one end of the junction differs, possibly owing to a read error. The V call is TRBV28, the J call TRBJ2-5, with D tentatively TRBD1 or TRBD2 (5 bases each). The CDR3 is 14 residues long. Germline V gene lookup returns CDR1 MDHEN and CDR2 SYDVKM. CDR3 nucleotides: TGTGCCAGCAGTCAAGGGACGCCTCAAGGGACCCAGTACTTC. Its translation: CASSQGTPQGTQYF.

Concerning this clone itself: This CDR3 is also generated by other DNA sequences in the sample. This chain uses TRBV6-5 with TRBJ1-4; TRBD1 matches at 11 bases. Germline V lookup: CDR1 MNHEY, CDR2 SVGAGI. The CDR3 runs to 14 residues. Trimming cost V 5 bases and J 8 bases; bases outside gene matches: 4. This CDR3 is CASSRDRGEEKLFF. CDR3 nucleotides: TGTGCCAGCAGTCGGGACAGGGGGGAAGAAAAACTGTTTTTT.